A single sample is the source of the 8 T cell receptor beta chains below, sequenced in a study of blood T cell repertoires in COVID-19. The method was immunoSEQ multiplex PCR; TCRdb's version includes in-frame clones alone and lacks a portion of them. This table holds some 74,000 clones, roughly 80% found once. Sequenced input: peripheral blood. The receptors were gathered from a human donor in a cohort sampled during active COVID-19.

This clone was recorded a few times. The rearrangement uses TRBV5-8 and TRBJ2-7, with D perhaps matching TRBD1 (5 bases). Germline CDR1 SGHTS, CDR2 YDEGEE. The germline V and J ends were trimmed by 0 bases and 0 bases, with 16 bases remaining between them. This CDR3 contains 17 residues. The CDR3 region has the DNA TGTGCCAGCAGCTTGGGAAGGGGCCAAGTGAGCTCCTACGAGCAGTACTTC. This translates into CASSLGRGQVSSYEQYF.

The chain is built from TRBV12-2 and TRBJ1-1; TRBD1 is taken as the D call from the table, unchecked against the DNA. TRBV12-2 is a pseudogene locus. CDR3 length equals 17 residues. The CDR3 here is CASRATGTGLMNTEAFF. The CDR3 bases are TGTGCAAGTCGCGCTACCGGGACAGGCCTCATGAACACTGAAGCTTTCTTT.

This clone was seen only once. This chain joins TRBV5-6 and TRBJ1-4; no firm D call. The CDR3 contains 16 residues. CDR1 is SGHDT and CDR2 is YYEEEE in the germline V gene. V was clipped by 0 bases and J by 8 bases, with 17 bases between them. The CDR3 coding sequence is TGTGCCAGCAGCTTGGCCCATAGTCAAACGGAGGAAAAACTGTTTTTT. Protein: CASSLAHSQTEEKLFF.

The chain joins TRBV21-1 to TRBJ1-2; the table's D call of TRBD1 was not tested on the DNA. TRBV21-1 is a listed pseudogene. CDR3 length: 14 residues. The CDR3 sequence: CARAQGPRNYGYTF. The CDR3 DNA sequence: TGTGCTCGGGCCCAGGGCCCGAGGAACTATGGCTACACCTTC.

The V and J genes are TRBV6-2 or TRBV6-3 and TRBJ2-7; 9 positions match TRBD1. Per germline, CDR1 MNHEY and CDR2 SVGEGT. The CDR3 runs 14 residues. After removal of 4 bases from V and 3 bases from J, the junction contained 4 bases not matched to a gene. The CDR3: CASSSQGQGYEQYV. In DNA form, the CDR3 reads TGTGCCAGCAGTTCACAGGGACAGGGCTACGAGCAGTACGTC.

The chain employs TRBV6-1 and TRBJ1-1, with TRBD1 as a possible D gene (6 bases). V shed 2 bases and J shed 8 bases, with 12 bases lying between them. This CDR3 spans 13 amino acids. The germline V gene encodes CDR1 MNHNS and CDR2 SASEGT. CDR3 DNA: TGTGCCAGCAGTGAACGCAGGGGACGGGAAGCTTTCTTT. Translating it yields CASSERRGREAFF.

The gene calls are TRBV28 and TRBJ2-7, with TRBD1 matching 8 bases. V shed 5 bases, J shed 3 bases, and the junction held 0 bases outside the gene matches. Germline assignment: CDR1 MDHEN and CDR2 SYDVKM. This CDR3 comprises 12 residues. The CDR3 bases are TGTGCCAGCAGTACAGGGGGCTACGAGCAGTACGTC. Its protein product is CASSTGGYEQYV.

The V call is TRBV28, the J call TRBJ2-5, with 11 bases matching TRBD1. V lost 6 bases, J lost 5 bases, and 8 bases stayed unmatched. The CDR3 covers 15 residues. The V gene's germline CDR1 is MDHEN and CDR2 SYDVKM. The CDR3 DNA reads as TGTGCCAGCAGACGTCGGGACAGGGGGTGGGAGACCCAGTACTTC. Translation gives CASRRRDRGWETQYF.